This TCR beta chain was identified in a study of human T cells and chemical hapten exposure (dated by TCRdb to the early 2020s). Background on the whole study: For sensitization, 2% DPC in acetone was applied to a roughly 2 cm by roughly 2 cm area of upper inner arm skin. Throughout the approximately 24-week study period, patients were also given weekly therapeutic DPC doses on the scalp. Patch testing on the upper back used Finn chambers containing 0.01% DPC, with scoring done after 6 days according to International Contact Dermatitis Research Group standards. Most of the patients in the cohort were female, and the cohort covered alopecia areata with under or over 50% scalp involvement, alopecia totalis and alopecia universalis. Libraries were combined into a pool for sequencing, and differences in TCR yield between samples came mainly from small differences in library volumes within the pool. The study tracked peripheral blood TCR repertoire changes in vivo during primary and secondary sensitization to the hapten diphenylcyclopropenone (DPC) in alopecia patients. Blood samples were taken from patients before sensitization (week 0) and at 2, 6 and about 24 weeks after DPC sensitization. Blood for TCR sequencing was provided by twenty-nine alopecia patients at one to four time points (pre-sensitization, 2, 6 and 24 weeks). General findings and caveats noted by the study authors: Repeated subsampling changed both the strength of the expansion versus patch-test correlation and the threshold at which the correlation became significant. Significantly more large CDR3 similarity clusters were formed by expanded TCRs than by pre-sensitization or healthy control sets, consistent with antigen-driven responses. The number of TCRs above 1 in 1000 frequency did not change with DPC sensitization; there was no evidence of global repertoire structure alterations. Alopecia, a presumed autoimmune disease, was present in all patients, so the immune response of the patients might differ from that of healthy individuals. Patch test score was positively correlated with the number of PT1 expanded TCRs, with significance at thresholds 8, 16 and 32 but not at 4.

This clonotype occurred many times. Its antigen is unknown. Base qualities are not recorded, but no much larger clone differs from it by a single base. Library generation was performed with RACE. The data were produced on a NextSeq 500. During library preparation, unique molecular identifiers were attached to individual cDNA molecules so that TCRs could be counted quantitatively and reproducibly. Each blood RNA sample was used to sequence both TCR alpha and TCR beta chains. The source study handled its data this way. A median of around 96,000 TCRs per sample was observed, with a range of 23,224 to 690,600. V, J and CDR3 annotation of the TCR reads was performed with the Decombinator software suite. For the PS versus PT1 abundance plots, all samples were subsampled to the same number of TCRs (28,000). TCRs were defined as expanded if absent before sensitization and observed at least eight times at the 2-week time point. TCRdb trimmed the raw reads at Q25, called clones with MiXCR and kept productive beta chains. Every distinct CDR3 protein forms one entry, paired with its most common genes and DNA. The V and J calls, along with clone size, are taken from TCRdb and not from the paper's own processing. In this sample the table shows 50,000 to 70,000 distinct CDR3 sequences, more than 8% of which occur a single time. About 8.9% of the sample belongs to the ten largest clones.

CDR1 and CDR2 were assigned from the germline V gene (reference sequence) as DFQATT and SNEGSKA. Here V drops 1 base and J drops 6 bases, and the junction holds 17 bases not matched to any gene. The CDR3 spans 18 residues, from the cysteine through the phenylalanine. Only CDR3 DNA remains: 54 bases, in frame from the first base. What this sample's time point label stands for: pre-sensitization, week 0. Per the publication, the treatment or condition label means: therapeutic diphenylcyclopropenone sensitization with weekly scalp DPC. At every patch-test visit, the blood draw took place before the patch test was put on. Eligible patients were aged 18 to 70, diagnosed with alopecia, deemed suitable for DPC therapy, and excluded if pregnant. Total RNA was extracted from unfractionated whole blood collected in Tempus Blood RNA tubes.

This TCR was recovered from a man aged 35 to 55 with alopecia areata. Some clones in this sample may be carry-over from other donors' samples. This receptor chain uses TRBV20-1 and TRBJ2-3, and TRBD2 matches 9 of the central bases. The source was whole blood, collected in connection with sensitization to the hapten diphenylcyclopropenone (DPC). DNA sequence: TGCAGTGCTAGAGGTGCGGGAGCGGGAGGCCTCCTGAGGGATACGCAGTATTTT. This gives the protein CSARGAGAGGLLRDTQYF.